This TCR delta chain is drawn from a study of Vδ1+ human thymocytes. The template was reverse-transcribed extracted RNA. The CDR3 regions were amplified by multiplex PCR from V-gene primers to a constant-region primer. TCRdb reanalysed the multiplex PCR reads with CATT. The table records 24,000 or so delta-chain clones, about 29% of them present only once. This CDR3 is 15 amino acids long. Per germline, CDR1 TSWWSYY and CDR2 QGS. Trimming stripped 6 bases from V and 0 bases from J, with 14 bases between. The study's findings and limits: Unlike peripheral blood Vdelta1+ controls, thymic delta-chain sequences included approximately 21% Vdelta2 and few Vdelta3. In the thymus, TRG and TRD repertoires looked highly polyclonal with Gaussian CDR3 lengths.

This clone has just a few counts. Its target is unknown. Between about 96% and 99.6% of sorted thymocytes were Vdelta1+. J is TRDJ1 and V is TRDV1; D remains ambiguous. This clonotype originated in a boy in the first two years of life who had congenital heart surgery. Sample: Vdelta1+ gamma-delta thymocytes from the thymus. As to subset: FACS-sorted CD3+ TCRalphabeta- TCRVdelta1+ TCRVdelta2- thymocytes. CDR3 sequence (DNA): TGTGCTCTTGGACTTAAACGGGCCTACACCGATAAACTCATCTTT. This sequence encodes CALGLKRAYTDKLIF.